This TCR beta chain was found in a study of blood T cell repertoires in COVID-19. Turning to the study itself: Sample material is recorded as cDNA or gDNA derived from T cells, B-cell-depleted T cells, or PBMCs.

Assay: immunoSEQ multiplex PCR; the TCRdb copy retains only in-frame clones and omits some. The data show 350,000 to 400,000 clones, with approximately 86% seen just once and under 8.5% held by the top ten. This CDR3 is built from 16 residues. Losses at the gene ends were 5 bases for V and 0 bases for J; bases not matched to a gene: 7. CDR1 SGHNT and CDR2 YENEEA come from the germline V gene. Sequences were obtained from peripheral blood. The clonotype originates from a woman aged 55-70 years with COVID-19, enrolled during active disease. The chain uses TRBV11-3 and TRBJ2-3; 8 bases are shared with TRBD1. DNA for the CDR3: TGTGCCAGCAGCCTTGGACAGGGTACTAGCACAGATACGCAGTATTTT. This translates into CASSLGQGTSTDTQYF.